This entry describes one TCR beta chain. Its target is not known. The CDR3 is 15 residues long. Deletions cut 1 base from V and 0 bases from J, with 10 bases between. Germline V gene sequence: CDR1 MNHNS, CDR2 SASEGT. The data belong to a study of T cells in Graves' hyperthyroidism and ophthalmopathy. Points from the study as a whole: The model's output predicted ophthalmopathy at a median of 6.5 months prior to onset. Blood also showed most of the thyroid clonotypes that were expanded above 0.001.

From RNA transcripts, TCR beta CDR3 regions were amplified. First-round RT-PCR targeting the TCR CDR3 was performed with the HTBI primer set. TCRdb analysed the multiplex PCR reads with MiXCR anew, one entry per CDR3 protein. The repertoire includes 650,000 to 800,000 distinct CDR3 sequences, just under 45% of them detected once, and under 8% sits in the top ten. This TCR was sampled from an adult man with Graves' disease, either hyperthyroidism or ophthalmopathy (not recorded which). This rearrangement joins TRBV6-1 to TRBJ2-7, with TRBD2 as a possible D gene (5 bases). Sequenced input: peripheral blood or thyroid tissue (not recorded which). CDR3 in amino acids: CASSEVLTSSYEQYF. The CDR3 region has the DNA TGTGCCAGCAGTGAAGTGCTTACTAGCTCCTACGAGCAGTACTTC.